This T cell receptor beta chain was identified during a study of vaccination effects on CD4 cells after COVID-19. Study outcomes and limitations: Researchers report that only 1 of 255 vaccine-induced clones in healthy vaccinees cross-reacted with common cold coronaviruses.

The CDR3 has 14 amino acids. Trimming took 0 bases from V and 4 from J, leaving 9 bases between them. Germline lookup yields CDR1 MNHEY and CDR2 SVGEGT. The table came from immunoSEQ multiplex PCR; TCRdb's copy has only in-frame clones and leaves some out. This table holds approximately 31,000 clones, roughly 74% found once. Turning to this clone: Antigen unknown.

After roughly ten days in culture, the CD4+ T cells were isolated. Either the mRNA-1273 or the BNT162b2 vaccine was given to participants as two doses. Nucleocapsid antibodies were negative in the vaccine recipients, who had never had SARS-CoV-2 infection. Half the medium was swapped for IL-2 medium on days 3 and 7. This rearrangement joins TRBV6-2 or TRBV6-3 to TRBJ1-2; a possible D gene is TRBD1 (6 bases). Sample: CD4+ T cells from PBMCs cultured without peptide, taken after COVID-19 vaccination. The receptor's source is a human donor who received a COVID-19 vaccine. This CDR3 reads CASSYSDRSYGYTF. The CDR3 nucleotides are TGTGCCAGCAGTTACTCGGACAGATCCTATGGCTACACCTTC.